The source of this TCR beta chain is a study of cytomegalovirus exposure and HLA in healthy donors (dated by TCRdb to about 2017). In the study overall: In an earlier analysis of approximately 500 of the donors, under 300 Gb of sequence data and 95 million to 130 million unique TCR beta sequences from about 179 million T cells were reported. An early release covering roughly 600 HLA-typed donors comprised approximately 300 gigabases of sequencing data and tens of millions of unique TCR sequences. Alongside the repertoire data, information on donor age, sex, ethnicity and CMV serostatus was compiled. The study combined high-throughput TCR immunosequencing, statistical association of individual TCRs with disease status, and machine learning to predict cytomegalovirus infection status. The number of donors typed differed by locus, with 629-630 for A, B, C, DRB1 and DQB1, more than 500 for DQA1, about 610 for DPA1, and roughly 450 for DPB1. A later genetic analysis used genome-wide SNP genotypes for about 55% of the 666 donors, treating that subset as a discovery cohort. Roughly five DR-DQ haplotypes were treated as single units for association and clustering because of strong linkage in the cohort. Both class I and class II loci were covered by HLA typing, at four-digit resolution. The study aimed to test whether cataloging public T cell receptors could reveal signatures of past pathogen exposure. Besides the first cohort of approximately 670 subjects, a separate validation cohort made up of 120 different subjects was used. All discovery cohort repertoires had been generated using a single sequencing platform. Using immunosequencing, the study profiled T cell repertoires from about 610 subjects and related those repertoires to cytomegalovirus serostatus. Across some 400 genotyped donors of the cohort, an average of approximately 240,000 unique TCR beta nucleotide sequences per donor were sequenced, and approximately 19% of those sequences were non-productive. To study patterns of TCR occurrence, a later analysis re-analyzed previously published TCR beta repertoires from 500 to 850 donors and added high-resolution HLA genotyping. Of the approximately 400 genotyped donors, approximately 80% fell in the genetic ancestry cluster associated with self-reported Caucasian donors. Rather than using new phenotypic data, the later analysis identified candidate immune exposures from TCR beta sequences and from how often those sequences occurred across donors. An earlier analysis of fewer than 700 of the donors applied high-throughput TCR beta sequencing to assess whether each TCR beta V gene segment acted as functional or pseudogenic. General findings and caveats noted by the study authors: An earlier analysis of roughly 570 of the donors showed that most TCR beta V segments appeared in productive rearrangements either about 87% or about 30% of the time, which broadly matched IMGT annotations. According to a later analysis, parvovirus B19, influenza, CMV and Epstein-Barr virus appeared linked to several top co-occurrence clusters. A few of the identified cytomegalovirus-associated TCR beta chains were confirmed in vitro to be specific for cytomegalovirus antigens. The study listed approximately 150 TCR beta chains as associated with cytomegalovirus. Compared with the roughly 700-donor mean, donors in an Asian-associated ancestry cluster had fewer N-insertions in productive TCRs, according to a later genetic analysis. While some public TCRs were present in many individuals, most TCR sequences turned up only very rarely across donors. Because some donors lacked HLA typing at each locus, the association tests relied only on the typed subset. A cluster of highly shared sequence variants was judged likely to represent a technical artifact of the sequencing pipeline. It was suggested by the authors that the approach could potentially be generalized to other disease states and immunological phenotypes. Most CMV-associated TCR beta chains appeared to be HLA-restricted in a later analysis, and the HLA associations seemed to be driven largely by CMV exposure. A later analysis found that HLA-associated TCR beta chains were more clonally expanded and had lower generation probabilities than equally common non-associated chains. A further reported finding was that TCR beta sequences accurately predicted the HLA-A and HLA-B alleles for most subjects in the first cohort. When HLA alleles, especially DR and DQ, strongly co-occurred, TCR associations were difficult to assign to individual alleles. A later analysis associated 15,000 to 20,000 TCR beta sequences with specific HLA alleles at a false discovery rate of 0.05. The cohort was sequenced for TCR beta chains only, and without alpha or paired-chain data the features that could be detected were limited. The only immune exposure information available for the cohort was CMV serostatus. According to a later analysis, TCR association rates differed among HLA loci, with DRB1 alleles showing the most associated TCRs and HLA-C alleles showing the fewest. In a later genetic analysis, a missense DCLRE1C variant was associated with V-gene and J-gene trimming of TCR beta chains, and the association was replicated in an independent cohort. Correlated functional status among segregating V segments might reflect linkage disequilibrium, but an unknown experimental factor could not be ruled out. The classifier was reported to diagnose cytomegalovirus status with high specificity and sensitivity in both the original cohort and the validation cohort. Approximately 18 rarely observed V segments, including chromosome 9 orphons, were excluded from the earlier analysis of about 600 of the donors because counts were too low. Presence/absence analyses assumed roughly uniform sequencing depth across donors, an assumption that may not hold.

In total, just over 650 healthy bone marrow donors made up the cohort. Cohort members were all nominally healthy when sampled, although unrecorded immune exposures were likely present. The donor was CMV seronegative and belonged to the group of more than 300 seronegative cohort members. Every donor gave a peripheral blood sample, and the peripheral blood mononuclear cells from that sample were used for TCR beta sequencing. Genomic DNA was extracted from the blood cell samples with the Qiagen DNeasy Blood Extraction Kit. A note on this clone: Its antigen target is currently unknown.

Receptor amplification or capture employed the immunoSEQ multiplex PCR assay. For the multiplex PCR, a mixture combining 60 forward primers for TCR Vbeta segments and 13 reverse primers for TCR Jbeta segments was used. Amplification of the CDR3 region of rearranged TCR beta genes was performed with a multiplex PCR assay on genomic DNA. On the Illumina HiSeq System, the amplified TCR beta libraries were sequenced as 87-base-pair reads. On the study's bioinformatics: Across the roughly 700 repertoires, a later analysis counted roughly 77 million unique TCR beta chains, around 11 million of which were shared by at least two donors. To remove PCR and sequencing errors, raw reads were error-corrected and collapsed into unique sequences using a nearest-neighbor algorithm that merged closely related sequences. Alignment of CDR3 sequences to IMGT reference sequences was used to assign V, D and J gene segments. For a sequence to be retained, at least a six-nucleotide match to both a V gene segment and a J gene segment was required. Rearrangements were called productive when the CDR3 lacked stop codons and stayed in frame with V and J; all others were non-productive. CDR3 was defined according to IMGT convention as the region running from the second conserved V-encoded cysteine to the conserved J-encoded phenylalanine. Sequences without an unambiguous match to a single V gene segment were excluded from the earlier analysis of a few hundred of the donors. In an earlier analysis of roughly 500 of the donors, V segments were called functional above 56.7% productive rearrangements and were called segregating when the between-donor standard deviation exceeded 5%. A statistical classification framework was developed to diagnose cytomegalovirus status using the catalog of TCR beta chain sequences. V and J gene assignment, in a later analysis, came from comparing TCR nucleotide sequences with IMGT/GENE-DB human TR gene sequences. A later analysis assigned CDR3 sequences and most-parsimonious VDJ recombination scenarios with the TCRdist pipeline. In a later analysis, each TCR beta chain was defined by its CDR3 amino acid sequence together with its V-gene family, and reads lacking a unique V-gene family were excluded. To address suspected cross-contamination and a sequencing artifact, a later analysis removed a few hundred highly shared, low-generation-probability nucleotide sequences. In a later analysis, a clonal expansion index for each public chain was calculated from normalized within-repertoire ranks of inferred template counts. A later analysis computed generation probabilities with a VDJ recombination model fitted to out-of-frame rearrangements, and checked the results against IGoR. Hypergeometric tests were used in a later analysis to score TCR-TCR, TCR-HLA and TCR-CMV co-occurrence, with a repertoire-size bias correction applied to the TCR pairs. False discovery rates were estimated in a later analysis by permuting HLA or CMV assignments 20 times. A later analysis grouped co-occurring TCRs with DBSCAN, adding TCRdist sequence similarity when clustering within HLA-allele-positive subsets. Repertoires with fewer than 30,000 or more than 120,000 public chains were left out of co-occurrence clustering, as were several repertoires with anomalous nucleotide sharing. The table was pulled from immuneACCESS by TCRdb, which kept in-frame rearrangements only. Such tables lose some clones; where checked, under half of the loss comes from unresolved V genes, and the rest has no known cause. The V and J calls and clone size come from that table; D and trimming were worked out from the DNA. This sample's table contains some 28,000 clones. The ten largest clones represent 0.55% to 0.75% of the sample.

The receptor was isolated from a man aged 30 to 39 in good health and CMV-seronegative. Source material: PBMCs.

Here is the DNA: TGTGCCAGCAGCCATCAGCGGGAGGGGCAAGAGACCCAGTACTTC. This codes for CASSHQREGQETQYF. The chain is encoded by TRBV7-9 joined to TRBJ2-5; 10 junctional bases match TRBD2. Germline trimming amounts to 5 bases on V and 2 bases on J, with 5 as the count of junction bases outside the gene matches. CDR1 and CDR2 were assigned from the germline V gene (reference sequence) as SEHNR and FQNEAQ. Including cysteine and phenylalanine, the CDR3 has 15 amino acids. Solely the CDR3 DNA is kept, with 45 bases framed from the first base.